This T cell receptor (beta chain) was captured by sequencing in a study of sequential checkpoint blockade in melanoma. Study context: First-line arms were nivolumab then ipilimumab, or the reverse, randomized 1:1. After both sequences, patients received maintenance nivolumab.

As for treatment: randomized to nivolumab then ipilimumab (arm A) or the reverse (arm B). Patients had received no earlier DNA-damaging chemotherapy. Sorted cells were live CD3+CD8+, lacking CD19 and CD56, from PBMCs. Clones were read by immunoSEQ multiplex PCR, and TCRdb kept only the in-frame ones, dropping some. Of fewer than 45,000 clones listed, about nine tenths were seen once; the top ten hold 12%. This clone came up a few times. V lost 6 bases and J lost 5; bases outside the gene matches: 8. CDR3 length equals 14 residues. CDR1 MRHNA and CDR2 SNTAGT come from the germline V gene. The V call is TRBV6-4, the J call TRBJ1-2; 8 bases line up with TRBD1. Sequences were derived from CD8+ T cells sorted from blood (inferred from file names), sampled from a patient given nivolumab and ipilimumab in sequence. This receptor was taken from a human donor with melanoma. DNA for the CDR3: TGTGCCAGCAGGAAGGGGACAGGCCTTTATGGCTACACCTTC. It encodes CASRKGTGLYGYTF.